The entry that follows covers one T cell receptor beta chain sequence. The data were taken from a study of neurological immune-mediated disorders. TCRdb reprocessed the 5' RACE reads with MiXCR, giving one entry per CDR3 protein. The data hold more than 75,000 distinct CDR3 sequences, with approximately 3.5% observed a single time. Germline V gives CDR1 SNHLY, CDR2 FYNNEI. The CDR3 length is 13 residues. V lost 10 bases, J lost 6 bases, and 15 bases lay in between. The TCR comes from a woman aged 45-59 years with multiple sclerosis. This chain uses TRBV2 with TRBJ1-4; a possible D gene is TRBD1 (6 bases). Specimen: PBMCs. The CDR3 loop is CATQTRGDEKLFF. CDR3 DNA sequence: TGTGCCACCCAAACCAGGGGTGATGAAAAACTGTTTTTT.